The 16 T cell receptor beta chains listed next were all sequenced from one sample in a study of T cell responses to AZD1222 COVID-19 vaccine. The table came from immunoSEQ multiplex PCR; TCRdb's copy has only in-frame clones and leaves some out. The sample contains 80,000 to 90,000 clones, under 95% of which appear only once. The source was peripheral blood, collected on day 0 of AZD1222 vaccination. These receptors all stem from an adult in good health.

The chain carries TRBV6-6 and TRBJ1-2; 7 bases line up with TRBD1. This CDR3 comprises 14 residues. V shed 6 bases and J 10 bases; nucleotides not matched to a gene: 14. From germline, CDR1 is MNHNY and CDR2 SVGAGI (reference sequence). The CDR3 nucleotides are TGTGCCAGCAGACCCCCCGGGACAGAGTACGCCTACACCTTC. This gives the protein CASRPPGTEYAYTF.

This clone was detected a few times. The CDR3, as DNA: TGCAGCGTCAAGACACAGGGAAGGAACACTGAAGCTTTCTTT. The encoded protein is CSVKTQGRNTEAFF. This chain joins TRBV29-1 and TRBJ1-1, with TRBD1 as a possible D gene (6 bases). The V gene's germline CDR1 is SQVTM and CDR2 ANQGSEA. This CDR3 contains 14 residues. V was cut by 6 bases and J by 1 base, with 15 bases left in between.

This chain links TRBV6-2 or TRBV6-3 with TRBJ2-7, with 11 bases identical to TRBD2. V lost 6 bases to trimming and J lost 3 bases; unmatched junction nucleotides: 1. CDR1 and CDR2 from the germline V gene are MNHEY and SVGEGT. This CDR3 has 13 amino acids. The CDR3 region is CASSLAGGYEQYF. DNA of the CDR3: TGTGCCAGCAGCCTAGCGGGGGGCTACGAGCAGTACTTC.

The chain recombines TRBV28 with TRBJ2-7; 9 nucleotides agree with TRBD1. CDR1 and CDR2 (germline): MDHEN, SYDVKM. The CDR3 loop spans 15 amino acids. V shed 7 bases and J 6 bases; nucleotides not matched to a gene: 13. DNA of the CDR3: TGTGCCAGCACCCTTAAAACCGGGACAGGGCGCGAGCAGTACTTC. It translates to CASTLKTGTGREQYF.

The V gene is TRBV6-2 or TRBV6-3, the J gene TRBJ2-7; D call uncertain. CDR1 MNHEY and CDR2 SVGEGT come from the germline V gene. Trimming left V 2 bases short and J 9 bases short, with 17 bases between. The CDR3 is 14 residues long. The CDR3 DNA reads TGTGCCAGCAGTTACGGCCTCAGTGTAAAGCGGCAGTACTTC. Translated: CASSYGLSVKRQYF.

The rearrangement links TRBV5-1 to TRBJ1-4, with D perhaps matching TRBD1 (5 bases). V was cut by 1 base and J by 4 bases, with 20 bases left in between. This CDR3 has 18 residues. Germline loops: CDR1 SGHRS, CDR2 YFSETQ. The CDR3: CASSLSGRRPGGNEKLFF. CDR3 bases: TGCGCCAGCAGCTTGTCCGGCAGGAGGCCTGGGGGTAATGAAAAACTGTTTTTT.

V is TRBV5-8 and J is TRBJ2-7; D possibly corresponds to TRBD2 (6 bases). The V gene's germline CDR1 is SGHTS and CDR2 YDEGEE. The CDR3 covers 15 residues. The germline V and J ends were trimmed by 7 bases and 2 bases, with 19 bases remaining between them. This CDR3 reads CASRYPGDFPYEQYF. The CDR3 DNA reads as TGTGCCAGCCGTTATCCGGGGGACTTTCCCTACGAGCAGTACTTC.

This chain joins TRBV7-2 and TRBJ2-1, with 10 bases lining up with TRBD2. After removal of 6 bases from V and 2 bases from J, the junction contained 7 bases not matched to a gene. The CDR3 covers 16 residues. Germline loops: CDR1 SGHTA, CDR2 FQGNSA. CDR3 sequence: CASSTSGTIAYNEQFF. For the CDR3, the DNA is TGTGCCAGCAGTACTAGCGGGACCATCGCCTACAATGAGCAGTTCTTC. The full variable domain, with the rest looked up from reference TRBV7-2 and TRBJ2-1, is GAGVSQSPSNKVTEKGKDVELRCDPISGHTALYWYRQSLGQGLEFLIYFQGNSAPDKSGLPSDRFSAERTGGSVSTLTIQRTQQEDSAVYLCASSTSGTIAYNEQFFGPGTRLTVL.

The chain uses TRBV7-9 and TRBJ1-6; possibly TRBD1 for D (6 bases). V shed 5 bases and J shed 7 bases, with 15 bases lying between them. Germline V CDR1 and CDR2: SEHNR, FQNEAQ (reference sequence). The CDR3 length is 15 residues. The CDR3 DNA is TGTGCCAGCAGCCCAAGCAGGGGCGACAATTCACCCCTCCACTTT. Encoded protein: CASSPSRGDNSPLHF.

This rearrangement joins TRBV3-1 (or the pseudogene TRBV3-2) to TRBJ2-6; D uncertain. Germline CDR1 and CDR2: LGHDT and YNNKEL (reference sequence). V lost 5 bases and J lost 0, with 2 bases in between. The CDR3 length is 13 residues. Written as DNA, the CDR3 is TGTGCCAGCAGCTACTCTGGGGCCAACGTCCTGACTTTC. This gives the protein CASSYSGANVLTF.

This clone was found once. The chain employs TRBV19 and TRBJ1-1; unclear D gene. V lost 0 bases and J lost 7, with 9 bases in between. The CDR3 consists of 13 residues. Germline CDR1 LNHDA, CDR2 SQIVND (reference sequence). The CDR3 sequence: CASSIDPRSEAFF. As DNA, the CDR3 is TGTGCCAGTAGTATAGATCCCCGGAGTGAAGCTTTCTTT.

In DNA form, the CDR3 reads TGTGCCAGCAGGCCCGGACAGCCGGCGGATAATAATTCACCCCTCCACTTT. It codes for CASRPGQPADNNSPLHF. The V and J genes are TRBV7-9 and TRBJ1-6, with a tentative D call TRBD1 (6 bases). CDR3 length: 17 amino acids. Per germline, CDR1 SEHNR and CDR2 FQNEAQ (reference sequence). Trimming shortened V by 6 bases and J by 5 bases, and 20 bases separated the two germline ends. The complete variable domain, with remaining parts taken from reference TRBV7-9 and TRBJ1-6, reads DTGVSQNPRHKITKRGQNVTFRCDPISEHNRLYWYRQTLGQGPEFLTYFQNEAQLEKSRLLSDRFSAERPKGSFSTLEIQRTEQGDSAMYLCASRPGQPADNNSPLHFGNGTRLTVT.

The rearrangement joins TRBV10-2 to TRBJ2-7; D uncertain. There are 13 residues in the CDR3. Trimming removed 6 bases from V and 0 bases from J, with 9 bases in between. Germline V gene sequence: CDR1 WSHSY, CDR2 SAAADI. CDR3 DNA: TGCGCCAGCAGAGTTCCGGTCTCCTACGAGCAGTACTTC. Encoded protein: CASRVPVSYEQYF.

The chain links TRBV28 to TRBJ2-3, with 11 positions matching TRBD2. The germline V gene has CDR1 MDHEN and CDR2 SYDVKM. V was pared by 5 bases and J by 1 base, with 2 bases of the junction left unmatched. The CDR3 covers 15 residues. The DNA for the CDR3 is TGTGCCAGCAGTGGGGGACTAGCGGGCACAGATACGCAGTATTTT. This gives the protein CASSGGLAGTDTQYF. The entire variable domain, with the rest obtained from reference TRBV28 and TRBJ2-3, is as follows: DVKVTQSSRYLVKRTGEKVFLECVQDMDHENMFWYRQDPGLGLRLIYFSYDVKMKEKGDIPEGYSVSREKKERFSLILESASTNQTSMYLCASSGGLAGTDTQYFGPGTRLTVL.

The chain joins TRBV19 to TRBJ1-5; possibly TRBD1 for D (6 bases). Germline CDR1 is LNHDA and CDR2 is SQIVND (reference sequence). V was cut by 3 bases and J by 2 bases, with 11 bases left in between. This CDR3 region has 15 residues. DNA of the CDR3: TGTGCCAGTAGTATCTGGGGGCAGGGCAATCAGCCCCAGCATTTT. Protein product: CASSIWGQGNQPQHF.

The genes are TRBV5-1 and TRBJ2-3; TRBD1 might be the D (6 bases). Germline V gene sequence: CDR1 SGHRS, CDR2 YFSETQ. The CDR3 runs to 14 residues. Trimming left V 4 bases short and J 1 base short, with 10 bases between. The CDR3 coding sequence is TGCGCCAGCAGCGTGGGACACCGCACAGATACGCAGTATTTT. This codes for CASSVGHRTDTQYF.